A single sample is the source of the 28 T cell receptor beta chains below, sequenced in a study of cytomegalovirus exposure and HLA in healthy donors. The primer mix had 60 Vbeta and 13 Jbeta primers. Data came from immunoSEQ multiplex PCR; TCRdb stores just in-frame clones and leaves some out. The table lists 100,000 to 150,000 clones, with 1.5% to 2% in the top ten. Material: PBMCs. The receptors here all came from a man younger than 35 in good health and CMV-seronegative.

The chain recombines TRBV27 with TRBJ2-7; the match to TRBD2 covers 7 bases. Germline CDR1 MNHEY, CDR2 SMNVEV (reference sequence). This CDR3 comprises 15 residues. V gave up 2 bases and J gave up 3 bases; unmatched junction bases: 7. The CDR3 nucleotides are TGTGCCAGCAGTTTAAAGTGGGCGGGAGACTACGAGCAGTACTTC. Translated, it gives CASSLKWAGDYEQYF.

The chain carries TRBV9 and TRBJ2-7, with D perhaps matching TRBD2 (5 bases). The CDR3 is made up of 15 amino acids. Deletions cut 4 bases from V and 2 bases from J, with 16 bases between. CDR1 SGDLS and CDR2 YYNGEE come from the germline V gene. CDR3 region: CASSTHGGGTYEQYF. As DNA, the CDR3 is TGTGCCAGCAGCACCCATGGAGGAGGAACCTACGAGCAGTACTTC.

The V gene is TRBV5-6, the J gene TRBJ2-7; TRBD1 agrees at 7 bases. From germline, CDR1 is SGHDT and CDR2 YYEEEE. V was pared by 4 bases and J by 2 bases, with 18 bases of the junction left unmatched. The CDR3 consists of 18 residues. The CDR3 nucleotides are TGTGCCAGCAGCGAGACGGGAAGGGGGCGCGACGTGACCTACGAGCAGTACTTC. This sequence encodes CASSETGRGRDVTYEQYF.

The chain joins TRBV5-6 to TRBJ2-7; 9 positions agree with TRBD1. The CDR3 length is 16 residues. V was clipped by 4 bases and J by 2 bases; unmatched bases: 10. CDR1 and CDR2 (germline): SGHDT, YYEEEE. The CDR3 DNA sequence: TGTGCCAGCAGCCCTATGACAGGGGGAATCCCCTACGAGCAGTACTTC. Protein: CASSPMTGGIPYEQYF. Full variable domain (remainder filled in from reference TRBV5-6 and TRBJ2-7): DAGVTQSPTHLIKTRGQQVTLRCSPKSGHDTVSWYQQALGQGPQFIFQYYEEEERQRGNFPDRFSGHQFPNYSSELNVNALLLGDSALYLCASSPMTGGIPYEQYFGPGTRLTVT.

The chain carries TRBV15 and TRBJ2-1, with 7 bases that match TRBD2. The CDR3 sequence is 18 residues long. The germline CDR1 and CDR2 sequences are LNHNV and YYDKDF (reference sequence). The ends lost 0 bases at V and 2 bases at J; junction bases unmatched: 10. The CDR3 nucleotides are TGTGCCACCAGCAGAGATGTCACTTTTCGGGGGGCCTACAATGAGCAGTTCTTC. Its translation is CATSRDVTFRGAYNEQFF.

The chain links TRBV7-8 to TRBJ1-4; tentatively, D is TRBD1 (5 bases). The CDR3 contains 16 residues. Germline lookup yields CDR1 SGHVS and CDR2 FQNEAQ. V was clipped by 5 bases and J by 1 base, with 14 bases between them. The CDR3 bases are TGTGCCAGCAGCAGAAGGTGGGGGGGAACTAATGAAAAACTGTTTTTT. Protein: CASSRRWGGTNEKLFF.

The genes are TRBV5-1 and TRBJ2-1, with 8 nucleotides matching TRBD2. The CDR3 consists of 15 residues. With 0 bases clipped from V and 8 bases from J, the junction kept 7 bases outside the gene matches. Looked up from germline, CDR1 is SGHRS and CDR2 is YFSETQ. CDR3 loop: CASSLAGLALDEQFF. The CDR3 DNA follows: TGCGCCAGCAGCTTGGCAGGACTAGCACTCGATGAGCAGTTCTTC.

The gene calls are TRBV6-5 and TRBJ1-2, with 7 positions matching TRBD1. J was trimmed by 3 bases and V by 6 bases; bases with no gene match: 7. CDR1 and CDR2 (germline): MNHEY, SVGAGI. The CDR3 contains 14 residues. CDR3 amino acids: CASSLDRAYYGYTF. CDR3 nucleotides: TGTGCCAGCAGCCTCGACAGGGCATACTATGGCTACACCTTC.

The CDR3 DNA reads TGTGCCAGCAGTGATATTACAGGGTTTCGCGGCTACACCTTC. Its protein is CASSDITGFRGYTF. The rearrangement links TRBV6-1 to TRBJ1-2; tentative D call: TRBD1 (6 bases). In germline, CDR1 is MNHNS, CDR2 SASEGT. The CDR3 spans 14 residues. The ends were cut back, 3 bases at V and 8 bases at J, with 16 bases in the middle.

The CDR3 region has the DNA TGCGCCAGCAGCTTGGATGGCTCCGAGCAGTACTTC. Amino acids: CASSLDGSEQYF. This chain links TRBV5-1 with TRBJ2-7; D uncertain. Trimming took 0 bases from V and 6 from J, leaving 7 bases between them. Per germline, CDR1 SGHRS and CDR2 YFSETQ. This CDR3 spans 12 amino acids. The full variable domain, its missing parts supplied by reference TRBV5-1 and TRBJ2-7, is KAGVTQTPRYLIKTRGQQVTLSCSPISGHRSVSWYQQTPGQGLQFLFEYFSETQRNKGNFPGRFSGRQFSNSRSEMNVSTLELGDSALYLCASSLDGSEQYFGPGTRLTVT.

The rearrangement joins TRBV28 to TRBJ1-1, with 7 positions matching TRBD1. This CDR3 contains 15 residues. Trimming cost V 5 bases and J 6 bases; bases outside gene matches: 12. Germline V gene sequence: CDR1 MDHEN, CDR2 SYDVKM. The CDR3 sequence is CASSPFGTASAEAFF. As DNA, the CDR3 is TGTGCCAGCAGTCCCTTCGGGACAGCCAGCGCTGAAGCTTTCTTT.

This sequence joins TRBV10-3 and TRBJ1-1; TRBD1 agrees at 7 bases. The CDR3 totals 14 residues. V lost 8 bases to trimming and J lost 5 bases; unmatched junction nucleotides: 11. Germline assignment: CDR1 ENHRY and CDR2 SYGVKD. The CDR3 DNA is TGTGCCATCTTTGCCGGGACAGTGGGTACTGAAGCTTTCTTT. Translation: CAIFAGTVGTEAFF.

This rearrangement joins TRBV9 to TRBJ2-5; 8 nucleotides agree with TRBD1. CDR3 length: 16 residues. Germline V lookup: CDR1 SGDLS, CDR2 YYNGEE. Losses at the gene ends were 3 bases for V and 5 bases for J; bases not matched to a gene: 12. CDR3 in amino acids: CASSAETGTGGETQYF. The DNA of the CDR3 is TGTGCCAGCAGCGCTGAAACCGGGACAGGTGGCGAGACCCAGTACTTC.

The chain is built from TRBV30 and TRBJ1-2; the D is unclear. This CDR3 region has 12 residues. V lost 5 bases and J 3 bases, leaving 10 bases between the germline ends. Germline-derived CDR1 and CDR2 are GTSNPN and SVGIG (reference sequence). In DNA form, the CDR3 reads TGTGCCTGGTCCGACACGCACTATGGCTACACCTTC. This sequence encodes CAWSDTHYGYTF.

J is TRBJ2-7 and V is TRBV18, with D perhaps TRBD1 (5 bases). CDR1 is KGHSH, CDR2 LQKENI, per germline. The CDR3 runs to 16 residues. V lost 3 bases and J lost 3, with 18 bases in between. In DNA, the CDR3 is TGTGCCAGCTCACCTCCCGAAAGACAGATTTTCTACGAGCAGTACTTC. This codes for CASSPPERQIFYEQYF.

The CDR3 loop is CAWSLLIPELFF. The CDR3 DNA reads as TGTGCCTGGAGTCTTCTAATTCCGGAGCTGTTTTTT. V is TRBV30 and J is TRBJ2-2; D unclear. This CDR3 has 12 residues. Trimming took off 2 bases at V and 10 bases at J, with 11 bases between the two ends. Germline V CDR1 and CDR2: GTSNPN, SVGIG (reference sequence).

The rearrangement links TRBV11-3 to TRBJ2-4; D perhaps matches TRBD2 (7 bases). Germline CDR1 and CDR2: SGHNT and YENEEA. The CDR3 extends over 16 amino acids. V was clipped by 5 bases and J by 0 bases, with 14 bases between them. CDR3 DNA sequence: TGTGCCAGCAGCGAGCGGGACACTATAGCCAAAAACATTCAGTACTTC. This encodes CASSERDTIAKNIQYF.

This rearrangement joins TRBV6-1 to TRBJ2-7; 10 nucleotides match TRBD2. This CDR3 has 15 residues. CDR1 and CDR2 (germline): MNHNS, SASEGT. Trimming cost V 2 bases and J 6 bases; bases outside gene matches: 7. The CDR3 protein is CASSEPGLATSEQYF. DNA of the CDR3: TGTGCCAGCAGTGAACCGGGACTAGCGACTTCCGAGCAGTACTTC.

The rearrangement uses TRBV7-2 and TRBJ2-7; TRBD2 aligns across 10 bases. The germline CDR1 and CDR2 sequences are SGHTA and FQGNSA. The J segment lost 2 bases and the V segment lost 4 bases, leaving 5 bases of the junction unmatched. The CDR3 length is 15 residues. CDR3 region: CASSSTAGGPYEQYF. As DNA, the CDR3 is TGTGCCAGCAGCTCCACAGCGGGGGGGCCCTACGAGCAGTACTTC.

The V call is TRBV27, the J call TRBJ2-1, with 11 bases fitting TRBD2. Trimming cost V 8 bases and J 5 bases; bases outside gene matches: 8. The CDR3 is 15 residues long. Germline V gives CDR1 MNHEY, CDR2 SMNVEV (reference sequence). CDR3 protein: CASVTSTSGNNEQFF. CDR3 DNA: TGTGCCAGCGTGACCTCGACTAGCGGGAACAATGAGCAGTTCTTC.

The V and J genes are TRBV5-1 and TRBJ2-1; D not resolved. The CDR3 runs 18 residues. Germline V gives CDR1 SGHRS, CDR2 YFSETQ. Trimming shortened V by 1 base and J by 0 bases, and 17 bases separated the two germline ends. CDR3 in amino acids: CASSLFSLAESSYNEQFF. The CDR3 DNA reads TGCGCCAGCAGCTTGTTTTCTCTTGCGGAGAGCTCCTACAATGAGCAGTTCTTC.

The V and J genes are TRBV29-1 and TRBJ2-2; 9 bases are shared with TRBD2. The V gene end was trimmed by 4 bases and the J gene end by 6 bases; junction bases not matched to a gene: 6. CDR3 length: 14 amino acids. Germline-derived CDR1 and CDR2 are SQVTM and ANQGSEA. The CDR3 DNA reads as TGCAGCGTTGCGGCGGGAGGGCCTTCCGGGGAGCTGTTTTTT. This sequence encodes CSVAAGGPSGELFF.

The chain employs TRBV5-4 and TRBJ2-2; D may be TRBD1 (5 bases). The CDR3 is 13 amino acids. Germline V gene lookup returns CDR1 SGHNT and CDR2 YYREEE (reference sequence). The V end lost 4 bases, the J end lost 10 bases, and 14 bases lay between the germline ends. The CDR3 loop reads CASSGEGEVELFF. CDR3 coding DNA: TGTGCCAGCAGCGGGGAAGGGGAAGTGGAGCTGTTTTTT.

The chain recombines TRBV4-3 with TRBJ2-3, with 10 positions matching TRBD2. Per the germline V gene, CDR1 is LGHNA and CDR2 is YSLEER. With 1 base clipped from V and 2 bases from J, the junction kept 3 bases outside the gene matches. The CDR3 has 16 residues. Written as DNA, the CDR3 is TGCGCCAGCAGCCAAGGGACTAGCGGATACACAGATACGCAGTATTTT. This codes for CASSQGTSGYTDTQYF.

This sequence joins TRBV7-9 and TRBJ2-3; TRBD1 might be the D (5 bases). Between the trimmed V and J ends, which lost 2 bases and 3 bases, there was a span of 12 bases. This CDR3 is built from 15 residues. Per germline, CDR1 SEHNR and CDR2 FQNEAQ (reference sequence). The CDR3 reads CASSLLRGSTDTQYF. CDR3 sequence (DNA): TGTGCCAGCAGCTTATTAAGGGGTTCAACAGATACGCAGTATTTT.

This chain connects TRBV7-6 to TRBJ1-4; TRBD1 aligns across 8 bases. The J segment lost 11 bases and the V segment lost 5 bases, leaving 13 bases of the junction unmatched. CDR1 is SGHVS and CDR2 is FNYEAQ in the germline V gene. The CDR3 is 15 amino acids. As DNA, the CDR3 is TGTGCCAGCAGCCCTTACCCTGGACAGGGCACGAAACTGTTTTTT. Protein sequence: CASSPYPGQGTKLFF.

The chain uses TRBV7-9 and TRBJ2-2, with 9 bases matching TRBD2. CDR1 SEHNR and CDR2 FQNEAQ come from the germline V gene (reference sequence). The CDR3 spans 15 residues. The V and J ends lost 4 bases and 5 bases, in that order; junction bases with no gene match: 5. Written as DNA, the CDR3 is TGTGCCAGCAGCTCCCCAAGCGGGGGGACCGGGGAGCTGTTTTTT. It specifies CASSSPSGGTGELFF.

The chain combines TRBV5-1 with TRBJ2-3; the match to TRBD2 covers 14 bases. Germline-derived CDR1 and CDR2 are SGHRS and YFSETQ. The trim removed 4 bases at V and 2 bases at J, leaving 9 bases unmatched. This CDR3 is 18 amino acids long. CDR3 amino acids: CASSLGLAGVGYTDTQYF. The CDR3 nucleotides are TGCGCCAGCAGCCTGGGACTAGCGGGAGTAGGGTACACAGATACGCAGTATTTT. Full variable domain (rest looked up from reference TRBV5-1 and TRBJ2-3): KAGVTQTPRYLIKTRGQQVTLSCSPISGHRSVSWYQQTPGQGLQFLFEYFSETQRNKGNFPGRFSGRQFSNSRSEMNVSTLELGDSALYLCASSLGLAGVGYTDTQYFGPGTRLTVL.